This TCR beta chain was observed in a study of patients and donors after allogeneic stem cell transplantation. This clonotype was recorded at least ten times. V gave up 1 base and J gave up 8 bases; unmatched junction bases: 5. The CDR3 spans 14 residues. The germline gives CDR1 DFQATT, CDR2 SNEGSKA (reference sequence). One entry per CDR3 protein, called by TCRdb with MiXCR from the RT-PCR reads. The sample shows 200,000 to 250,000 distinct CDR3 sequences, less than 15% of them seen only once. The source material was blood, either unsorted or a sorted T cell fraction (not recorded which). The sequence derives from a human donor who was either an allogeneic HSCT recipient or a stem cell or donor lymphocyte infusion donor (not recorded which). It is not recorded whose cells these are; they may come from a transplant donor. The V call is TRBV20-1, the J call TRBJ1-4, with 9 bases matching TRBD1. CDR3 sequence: CSARGTGAEEKLFF. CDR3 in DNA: TGCAGTGCTAGAGGGACAGGGGCGGAAGAAAAACTGTTTTTT.